These 9 T cell receptor beta chains were sequenced from one sample in a study of shared clonotypes between healthy human individuals. Clones were sequenced by immunoSEQ multiplex PCR, and TCRdb holds only the in-frame ones, with some missing. The sample holds about a million clones, approximately 80% seen once. Sequenced: memory CD4+ T cells sorted from blood. Subset meaning: CD45RA-negative fraction. The receptor source for this set is a man aged 18-30 years in good health.

The gene calls are TRBV13 and TRBJ2-3, with D tentatively TRBD1 or TRBD2 (5 bases each). V shed 3 bases and J shed 2 bases, with 12 bases lying between them. The CDR3 runs to 15 residues. The germline V gene has CDR1 PRHDT and CDR2 FYEKMQ (reference sequence). The CDR3 spells CASSLGERSTDTQYF. The CDR3 DNA reads as TGTGCCAGCAGCTTGGGGGAAAGGTCCACAGATACGCAGTATTTT.

This clone was seen only a few times. The rearrangement uses TRBV7-2 and TRBJ2-5; 9 positions match TRBD2. Germline V gene lookup returns CDR1 SGHTA and CDR2 FQGNSA. This CDR3 has 15 residues. V was pared by 3 bases and J by 4 bases, with 6 bases of the junction left unmatched. The CDR3 DNA reads as TGTGCCAGCAGCTTCATGGGACTAGCAGGAGAGACCCAGTACTTC. Encoded protein: CASSFMGLAGETQYF.

The chain employs TRBV10-1 and TRBJ2-7, with TRBD2 identical over 7 bases. Germline V gene sequence: CDR1 WNHNN, CDR2 SYGVQD (reference sequence). The CDR3 has 12 residues. V trimming: 3 bases; J trimming: 7 bases; junction bases outside the gene matches: 3. The CDR3 bases are TGCGCCAGCAGTGATTCCGGGGGGGAGCAGTACTTC. Residues: CASSDSGGEQYF.

This chain connects TRBV25-1 to TRBJ2-3, with D possibly being TRBD1 (7 bases). Germline CDR1 and CDR2: MGHDK and SYGVNS. Trimming took off 4 bases at V and 3 bases at J, with 11 bases between the two ends. The CDR3 sequence is 14 residues long. CDR3 in amino acids: CASSVSGGTDTQYF. DNA for the CDR3: TGTGCCAGCAGTGTGTCAGGGGGGACAGATACGCAGTATTTT.

J is TRBJ1-4 and V is TRBV5-4; 8 nucleotides match TRBD1. The V gene end was trimmed by 4 bases and the J gene end by 5 bases; junction bases not matched to a gene: 1. This CDR3 comprises 13 residues. Per germline, CDR1 SGHNT and CDR2 YYREEE (reference sequence). The CDR3 loop is CASSRTGNEKLFF. CDR3 bases: TGTGCCAGCAGCCGGACAGGGAATGAAAAACTGTTTTTT.

There are many counts of this clone. The V call is TRBV18, the J call TRBJ1-6; tentative D call: TRBD1 (6 bases). The germline CDR1 and CDR2 sequences are KGHSH and LQKENI. Deletions cut 4 bases from V and 6 bases from J, with 13 bases between. This CDR3 region has 15 residues. The DNA for the CDR3 is TGTGCCAGCTCACTCTCAGGGGTTTCTAATTCACCCCTCCACTTT. Its protein is CASSLSGVSNSPLHF.

J is TRBJ2-3 and V is TRBV5-1; TRBD1 matches 8 bases. Germline V lookup: CDR1 SGHRS, CDR2 YFSETQ. With V trimmed by 4 bases and J by 4 bases, 2 bases remained unmatched. The CDR3 loop spans 13 amino acids. The CDR3 loop is CASSQDRADTQYF. CDR3 in DNA: TGCGCCAGCAGCCAGGACAGGGCAGATACGCAGTATTTT.

The chain combines TRBV10-1 with TRBJ2-3; TRBD2 agrees at 14 bases. The CDR3 is 16 residues long. The germline V gene encodes CDR1 WNHNN and CDR2 SYGVQD (reference sequence). V dropped 5 bases and J dropped 4; count of bases not matched to a gene: 5. The CDR3 DNA sequence: TGCGCCAGCAGTAAGACTAGCGGGAGGGCCGCAGATACGCAGTATTTT. Encoded protein: CASSKTSGRAADTQYF.

This clone was observed a handful of times. The chain has TRBV25-1 and TRBJ1-3; 8 nucleotides match TRBD1. Trimming cost V 6 bases and J 3 bases; bases outside gene matches: 7. The CDR3 runs 15 residues. Germline values: CDR1 MGHDK, CDR2 SYGVNS. The CDR3 DNA reads TGTGCCAGCAGCATGACAGGGGCCGATGGAAACACCATATATTTT. Protein sequence: CASSMTGADGNTIYF.